The clone carrying this T cell receptor (beta chain) appeared a few times. This sample stems from a study of blood T cells in healthy people across ages. Sample-barcoded 5' priming and a J-beta primer mix drove a second PCR of about 6 to 12 cycles. TCRdb independently ran MiXCR on the 5' RACE reads; one entry per CDR3 protein. The sample contains fewer than 800,000 distinct CDR3 sequences, approximately 31% of which appear only once. The CDR3 has 16 amino acids. V lost 0 bases and J lost 3, with 12 bases in between. Germline CDR1 is SGHRS and CDR2 is YFSETQ. Sequences were obtained from blood. This clonotype was obtained from an elderly woman in good health. The rearrangement uses TRBV5-1 and TRBJ1-4; D might be TRBD1 (6 bases). The CDR3 nucleotides read TGCGCCAGCAGCTTGGGAGGCAGGGGTGCTAATGAAAAACTGTTTTTT. Protein product: CASSLGGRGANEKLFF.